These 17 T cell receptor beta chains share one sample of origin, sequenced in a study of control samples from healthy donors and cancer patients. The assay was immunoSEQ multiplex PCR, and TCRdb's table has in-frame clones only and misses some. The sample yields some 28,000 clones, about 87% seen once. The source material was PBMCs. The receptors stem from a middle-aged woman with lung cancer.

The CDR3 region has the DNA TGCGCCAGCAGCCAGACCGGGACCAATCAGCCCCAGCATTTT. Translating it yields CASSQTGTNQPQHF. The chain links TRBV4-1 to TRBJ1-5, with a weak D call TRBD1 (5 bases). The CDR3 spans 14 residues. Trimming removed 3 bases at V and 3 bases at J, with 9 bases between. Looked up from germline, CDR1 is MGHRA and CDR2 is YSYEKL.

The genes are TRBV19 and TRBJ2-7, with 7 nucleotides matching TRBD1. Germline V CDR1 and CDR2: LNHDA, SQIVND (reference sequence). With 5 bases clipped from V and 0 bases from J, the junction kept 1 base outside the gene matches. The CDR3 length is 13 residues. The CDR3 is CASSGTASYEQYF. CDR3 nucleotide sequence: TGTGCCAGTAGTGGGACAGCCTCCTACGAGCAGTACTTC.

The CDR3 spells CASSVDRASGNTIYF. The CDR3 DNA reads as TGTGCCAGCAGCGTCGACAGGGCCTCTGGAAACACCATATATTTT. The J gene is TRBJ1-3, the V gene TRBV2; TRBD1 aligns across 7 bases. CDR1 and CDR2 from the germline V gene are SNHLY and FYNNEI. The V gene end was trimmed by 6 bases and the J gene end by 0 bases; junction bases not matched to a gene: 5. This CDR3 has 15 amino acids.

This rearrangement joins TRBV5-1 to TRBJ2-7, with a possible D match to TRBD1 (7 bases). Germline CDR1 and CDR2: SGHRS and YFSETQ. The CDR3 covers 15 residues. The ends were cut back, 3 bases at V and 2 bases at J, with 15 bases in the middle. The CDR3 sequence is CASSYGQAGTYEQYF. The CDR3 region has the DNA TGCGCCAGCAGCTACGGACAGGCGGGGACCTACGAGCAGTACTTC.

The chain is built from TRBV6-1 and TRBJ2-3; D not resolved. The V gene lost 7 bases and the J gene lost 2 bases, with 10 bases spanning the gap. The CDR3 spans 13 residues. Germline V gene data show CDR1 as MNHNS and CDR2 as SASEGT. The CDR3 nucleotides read TGTGCCAGCAATAACGGCTACACAGATACGCAGTATTTT. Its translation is CASNNGYTDTQYF.

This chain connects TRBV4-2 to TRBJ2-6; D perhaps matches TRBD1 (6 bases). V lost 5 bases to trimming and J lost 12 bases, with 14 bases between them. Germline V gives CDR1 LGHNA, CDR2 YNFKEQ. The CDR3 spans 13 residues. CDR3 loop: CASSSAGAGVLTF. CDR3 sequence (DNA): TGTGCCAGCAGCAGCGCAGGGGCGGGCGTCCTGACTTTC.

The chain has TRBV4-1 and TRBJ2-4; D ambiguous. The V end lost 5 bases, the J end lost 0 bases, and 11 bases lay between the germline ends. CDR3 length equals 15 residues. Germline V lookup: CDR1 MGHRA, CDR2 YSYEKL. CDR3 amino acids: CASSSPDLAKNIQYF. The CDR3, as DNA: TGCGCCAGCAGCTCTCCCGACTTAGCCAAAAACATTCAGTACTTC.

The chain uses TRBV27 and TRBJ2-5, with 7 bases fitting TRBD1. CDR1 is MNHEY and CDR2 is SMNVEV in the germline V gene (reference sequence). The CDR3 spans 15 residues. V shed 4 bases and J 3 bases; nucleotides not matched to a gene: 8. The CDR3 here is CASSSRRDREETQYF. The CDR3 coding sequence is TGTGCCAGCAGTTCCCGCCGGGACAGAGAAGAGACCCAGTACTTC.

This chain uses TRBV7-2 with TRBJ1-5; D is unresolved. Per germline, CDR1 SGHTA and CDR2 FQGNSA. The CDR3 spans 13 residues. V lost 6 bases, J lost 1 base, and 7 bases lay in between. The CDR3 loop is CASRLESNQPQHF. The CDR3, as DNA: TGTGCCAGCAGGTTGGAGAGCAATCAGCCCCAGCATTTT.

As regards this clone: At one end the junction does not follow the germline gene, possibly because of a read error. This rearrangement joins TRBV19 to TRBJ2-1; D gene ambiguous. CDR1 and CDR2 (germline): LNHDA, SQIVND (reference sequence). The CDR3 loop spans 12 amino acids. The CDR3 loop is CASSLSYSEQFF. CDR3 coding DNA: TGTGCCAGTAGCCTATCCTACAGTGAGCAGTTCTTC.

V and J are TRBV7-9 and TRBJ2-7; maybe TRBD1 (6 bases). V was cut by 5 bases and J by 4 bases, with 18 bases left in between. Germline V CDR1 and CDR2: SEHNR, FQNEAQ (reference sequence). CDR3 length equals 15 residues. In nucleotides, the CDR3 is TGTGCCAGCAGCCCGAGCTCAGGGGTTCTATACGAGCAGTACTTC. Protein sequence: CASSPSSGVLYEQYF.

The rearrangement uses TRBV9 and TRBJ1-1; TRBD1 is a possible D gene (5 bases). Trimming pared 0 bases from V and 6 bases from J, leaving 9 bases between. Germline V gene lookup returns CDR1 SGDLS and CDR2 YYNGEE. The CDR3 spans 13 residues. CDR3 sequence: CASSVVGASEAFF. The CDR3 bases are TGTGCCAGCAGCGTAGTAGGGGCCTCTGAAGCTTTCTTT.

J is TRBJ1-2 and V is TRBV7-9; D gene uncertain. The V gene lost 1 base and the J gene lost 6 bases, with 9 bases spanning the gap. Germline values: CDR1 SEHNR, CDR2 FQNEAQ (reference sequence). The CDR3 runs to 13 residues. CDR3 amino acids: CASSLGLEDGYTF. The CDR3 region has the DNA TGTGCCAGCAGCTTAGGGCTCGAGGATGGCTACACCTTC.

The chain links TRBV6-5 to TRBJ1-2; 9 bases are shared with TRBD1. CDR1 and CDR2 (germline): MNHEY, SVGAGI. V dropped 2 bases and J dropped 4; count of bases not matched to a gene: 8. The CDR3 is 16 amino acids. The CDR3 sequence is CASSYLRDRVRYGYTF. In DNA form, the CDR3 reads TGTGCCAGCAGTTACCTAAGGGACAGGGTCCGCTATGGCTACACCTTC.

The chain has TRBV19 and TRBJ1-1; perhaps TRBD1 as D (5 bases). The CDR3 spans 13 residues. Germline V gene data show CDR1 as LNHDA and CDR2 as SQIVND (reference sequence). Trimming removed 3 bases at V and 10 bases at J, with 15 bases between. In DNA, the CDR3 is TGTGCCAGTAGTATGATCCGGGACGAGGGAGCTTTCTTT. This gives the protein CASSMIRDEGAFF.

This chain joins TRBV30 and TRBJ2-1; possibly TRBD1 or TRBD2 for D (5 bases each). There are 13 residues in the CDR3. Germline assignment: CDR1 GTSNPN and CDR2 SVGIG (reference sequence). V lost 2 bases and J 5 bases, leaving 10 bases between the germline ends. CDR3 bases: TGTGCCTGGAGTCGGGGACCAAACAATGAGCAGTTCTTC. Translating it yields CAWSRGPNNEQFF.

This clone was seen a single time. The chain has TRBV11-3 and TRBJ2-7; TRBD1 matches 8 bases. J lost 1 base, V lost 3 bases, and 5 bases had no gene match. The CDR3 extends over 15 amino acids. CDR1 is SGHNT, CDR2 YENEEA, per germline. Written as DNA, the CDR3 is TGTGCCAGCAGCTTCTCGGACAGGGTTTCCTACGAGCAGTACTTC. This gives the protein CASSFSDRVSYEQYF.